Each of the 29 T cell receptor beta chains below was sequenced from the same sample in a study of human T cells and chemical hapten exposure. Stated time point: patch test 2, 6 weeks after DPC sensitization. The treatment was: therapeutic diphenylcyclopropenone sensitization with weekly scalp DPC. TCRdb called the RACE reads again in MiXCR, with one record for every CDR3 protein. This sample has over 70,000 distinct CDR3 sequences; 8.5% occur once, and the top ten carry under 3.5%. This sample comprised whole blood, obtained in connection with sensitization to the hapten diphenylcyclopropenone (DPC). The receptors were gathered from a woman between 45 and 65 years old with alopecia areata. Some clones in this sample may be carry-over from other donors' samples.

The chain has TRBV28 and TRBJ1-1; no firm D call. This CDR3 has 15 residues. Trimming removed 5 bases at V and 2 bases at J, with 15 bases between. CDR1 and CDR2 from the germline V gene are MDHEN and SYDVKM. The DNA for the CDR3 is TGTGCCAGCAGTCCCTTCGGAGAGGTCAACACTGAAGCTTTCTTT. Translating gives CASSPFGEVNTEAFF.

This clonotype was seen repeatedly, ten times or more. The genes are TRBV5-1 and TRBJ1-1, with 8 bases matching TRBD1. The CDR3 totals 15 residues. The J segment lost 4 bases and the V segment lost 1 base, leaving 6 bases of the junction unmatched. Germline loops: CDR1 SGHRS, CDR2 YFSETQ. Here the CDR3 reads CASSLREQGGTEAFF. CDR3 bases: TGCGCCAGCAGCTTGAGGGAACAGGGGGGCACTGAAGCTTTCTTT.

This clonotype was observed a handful of times. The chain employs TRBV6-5 and TRBJ2-7, with TRBD1 matching 7 bases. Germline V gene sequence: CDR1 MNHEY, CDR2 SVGAGI. The CDR3 extends over 16 amino acids. J lost 9 bases, V lost 0 bases, and 14 bases had no gene match. CDR3 in amino acids: CASSYSSGTELGVQYF. The CDR3 DNA reads TGTGCCAGCAGTTACTCCTCCGGGACAGAGCTTGGAGTGCAGTACTTC.

This clonotype was counted at least ten times. The rearrangement links TRBV9 to TRBJ1-1; maybe TRBD1 (6 bases). CDR3 size: 14 residues. V dropped 0 bases and J dropped 3 bases, with 9 bases sitting between them. Germline V gene lookup returns CDR1 SGDLS and CDR2 YYNGEE. CDR3 coding DNA: TGTGCCAGCAGCGTAGATGGGGGGCACACTGAAGCTTTCTTT. Protein: CASSVDGGHTEAFF.

The chain links TRBV7-2 to TRBJ1-3, with D perhaps TRBD1 (5 bases). The CDR3 sequence is 13 residues long. Germline V gene sequence: CDR1 SGHTA, CDR2 FQGNSA. V gave up 2 bases and J gave up 6 bases, with 8 bases separating them. The CDR3 DNA sequence: TGTGCCAGCAGCTTACGACAGTCAAACACCATATATTTT. This gives the protein CASSLRQSNTIYF.

The genes are TRBV7-9 and TRBJ2-7; maybe TRBD1 (6 bases). Germline CDR1 is SEHNR and CDR2 is FQNEAQ (reference sequence). The V end was cut by 4 bases, the J end by 0 bases, with 13 bases between. The CDR3 is made up of 15 amino acids. The CDR3 region is CASSSVPTGSYEQYF. CDR3 nucleotide sequence: TGTGCCAGCAGCTCCGTCCCGACAGGCTCCTACGAGCAGTACTTC.

The V gene is TRBV4-1, the J gene TRBJ2-7, with D unclear. CDR3 length: 15 amino acids. Trimming took off 1 base at V and 3 bases at J, with 13 bases between the two ends. Germline CDR1 reads MGHRA; CDR2 reads YSYEKL. The CDR3 sequence: CASSQVDQTYYEQYF. CDR3 sequence (DNA): TGCGCCAGCAGCCAAGTGGATCAGACCTACTACGAGCAGTACTTC.

The genes are TRBV7-2 and TRBJ1-1; D is unclear. The germline CDR1 and CDR2 sequences are SGHTA and FQGNSA. This CDR3 has 17 amino acids. Trimming shortened V by 2 bases and J by 2 bases, and 18 bases separated the two germline ends. The chain's CDR3 is CASSLSQYRFPNTEAFF. Here the CDR3 DNA reads TGTGCCAGCAGCTTATCACAGTACAGATTTCCAAACACTGAAGCTTTCTTT.

This clonotype came up a few times. The rearrangement uses TRBV11-2 and TRBJ1-1, with D unresolved. V lost 5 bases to trimming and J lost 2 bases, with 18 bases between them. The CDR3 length is 16 residues. In germline, CDR1 is SGHAT, CDR2 FQNNGV. The CDR3 DNA reads TGTGCCAGCAGCCCTAACCTCGACGGTACAAACACTGAAGCTTTCTTT. It codes for CASSPNLDGTNTEAFF. The full variable domain, in which reference TRBV11-2 and TRBJ1-1 provide the parts outside the CDR3, is EAGVAQSPRYKIIEKRQSVAFWCNPISGHATLYWYQQILGQGPKLLIQFQNNGVVDDSQLPKDRFSAERLKGVDSTLKIQPAKLEDSAVYLCASSPNLDGTNTEAFFGQGTRLTVV.

The table lists this clonotype with a few counts. V and J are TRBV6-6 and TRBJ1-5; D is possibly TRBD1 (5 bases). CDR3 length: 16 amino acids. V was trimmed by 0 bases and J by 0 bases, leaving 9 bases between them. The germline gives CDR1 MNHNY, CDR2 SVGAGI (reference sequence). The CDR3 bases are TGTGCCAGCAGTTACTCTGGGGGGAATAGCAATCAGCCCCAGCATTTT. Residues: CASSYSGGNSNQPQHF.

This clonotype was seen a handful of times. The chain employs TRBV7-2 and TRBJ2-5, with D perhaps TRBD1 (6 bases). Trimming cost V 3 bases and J 4 bases, with 9 bases left between them. Germline V gene sequence: CDR1 SGHTA, CDR2 FQGNSA. The CDR3 runs 13 residues. In DNA form, the CDR3 reads TGTGCCAGCAGCTTCCAGGGGAGAGAGACCCAGTACTTC. This codes for CASSFQGRETQYF.

The chain is built from TRBV12-3 or TRBV12-4 and TRBJ2-3; 14 nucleotides line up with TRBD2. Germline trimming cut 5 bases from V and 0 bases from J; bases unmatched to any gene: 10. The CDR3 is made up of 19 amino acids. CDR3 sequence reads: CASSPGLAGVFSSTDTQYF. In DNA form, the CDR3 reads TGTGCCAGCAGTCCGGGACTAGCGGGGGTATTTTCTAGCACAGATACGCAGTATTTT.

This clonotype was seen only a few times. The chain uses TRBV19 and TRBJ1-2, with D possibly TRBD1 on 5 matching bases. The CDR3 spans 13 residues. CDR1 is LNHDA, CDR2 SQIVND, per germline (reference sequence). Trimming cost V 0 bases and J 7 bases, with 9 bases left between them. CDR3 DNA sequence: TGTGCCAGTAGTATAGATTTCAGGGTTGGCTACACCTTC. Encoded protein: CASSIDFRVGYTF.

The V gene is TRBV7-9, the J gene TRBJ2-5; D is unclear. Germline V gene lookup returns CDR1 SEHNR and CDR2 FQNEAQ (reference sequence). Trimming removed 0 bases at V and 5 bases at J, with 10 bases between. CDR3 size: 14 residues. The CDR3: CASSLASTLETQYF. In DNA, the CDR3 is TGTGCCAGCAGCTTAGCCAGCACCCTGGAGACCCAGTACTTC.

Many counts were recorded for this clonotype. The DNA of the CDR3 is TGCAGCGTTGCGGACGGCTATGGCTACACCTTC. This encodes CSVADGYGYTF. This chain uses TRBV29-1 with TRBJ1-2; the D is unclear. The CDR3 is made up of 11 amino acids. The V gene's germline CDR1 is SQVTM and CDR2 ANQGSEA. Trimming left V 4 bases short and J 4 bases short, with 7 bases between.

The chain links TRBV28 to TRBJ2-4; 8 nucleotides align to TRBD1. Per the germline V gene, CDR1 is MDHEN and CDR2 is SYDVKM. The CDR3 has 11 residues. V was clipped by 7 bases and J by 7 bases; unmatched bases: 0. The CDR3 protein is CASNRGNIQYF. The CDR3 region has the DNA TGTGCCAGCAACAGGGGGAACATTCAGTACTTC.

Many counts were recorded for this clonotype. The V gene is TRBV20-1, the J gene TRBJ1-2, with 9 bases identical to TRBD1. The V gene's germline CDR1 is DFQATT and CDR2 SNEGSKA (reference sequence). The length of the CDR3 is 12 residues. The V and J ends lost 5 bases and 4 bases, in that order; junction bases with no gene match: 2. CDR3 sequence: CSARDRAYGYTF. Written as DNA, the CDR3 is TGCAGTGCTCGGGACAGGGCCTATGGCTACACCTTC.

This rearrangement joins TRBV5-8 to TRBJ2-3; D not certain. Per germline, CDR1 SGHTS and CDR2 YDEGEE. There are 15 residues in the CDR3. V lost 2 bases and J lost 2, with 12 bases in between. In DNA, the CDR3 is TGTGCCAGCAGCTTATACGGGCTTGCCACAGATACGCAGTATTTT. Residues: CASSLYGLATDTQYF.

In this sample, this clonotype turned up many times. The chain carries TRBV27 and TRBJ1-1; maybe TRBD1 (5 bases). The CDR3 sequence is 15 residues long. With 5 bases removed from V and 0 bases from J, the gap between germline ends came to 13 bases. Germline CDR1 reads MNHEY; CDR2 reads SMNVEV (reference sequence). The chain's CDR3 is CASSQLGVMNTEAFF. CDR3 in DNA: TGTGCCAGCAGTCAACTGGGGGTTATGAACACTGAAGCTTTCTTT.

This clonotype was seen many times. The chain combines TRBV5-4 with TRBJ1-1, with 9 positions matching TRBD1. Germline V gene sequence: CDR1 SGHNT, CDR2 YYREEE (reference sequence). This CDR3 region has 13 residues. The V gene end was trimmed by 4 bases and the J gene end by 11 bases; junction bases not matched to a gene: 9. Written as DNA, the CDR3 is TGTGCCAGCAGCGGGACGGGACAGGGTTTGGCTTTCTTT. Translating gives CASSGTGQGLAFF.

This clonotype was found a few times. The chain carries TRBV14 and TRBJ1-6; D is unclear. This CDR3 region has 16 residues. Germline-derived CDR1 and CDR2 are SGHDN and FVKESK. The V and J ends lost 7 bases and 0 bases respectively, with 13 bases between them. Here the CDR3 DNA reads TGTGCCAGCATTATGGGAGGCGACTCCTATAATTCACCCCTCCACTTT. It yields the protein CASIMGGDSYNSPLHF.

The chain has TRBV29-1 and TRBJ1-1, with D possibly TRBD1 on 6 matching bases. Germline V CDR1 and CDR2: SQVTM, ANQGSEA. This CDR3 contains 13 residues. The V end was cut by 6 bases, the J end by 4 bases, with 15 bases between. For the CDR3, the DNA is TGCAGCGTGGAGGGGGGTGTGGGCACTGAAGCTTTCTTT. This encodes CSVEGGVGTEAFF.

This clonotype was counted between two and nine times. The J gene is TRBJ2-6, the V gene TRBV29-1, with no clear D. The CDR3 totals 13 residues. Trimming pared 1 base from V and 1 base from J, leaving 2 bases between. Germline loops: CDR1 SQVTM, CDR2 ANQGSEA. The CDR3 bases are TGCAGCGTTGAAGGGTCTGGGGCCAACGTCCTGACTTTC. Translation: CSVEGSGANVLTF. The whole variable domain, remainder taken from reference TRBV29-1 and TRBJ2-6, is SAVISQKPSRDICQRGTSLTIQCQVDSQVTMMFWYRQQPGQSLTLIATANQGSEATYESGFVIDKFPISRPNLTFSTLTVSNMSPEDSSIYLCSVEGSGANVLTFGAGSRLTVL.

This clonotype was recorded a few times. The J gene is TRBJ1-5, the V gene TRBV20-1; the D is unclear. Trimming shortened V by 0 bases and J by 7 bases, and 10 bases separated the two germline ends. The germline gives CDR1 DFQATT, CDR2 SNEGSKA (reference sequence). CDR3 size: 13 residues. The CDR3 loop reads CSARDPAGQPQHF. CDR3 in DNA: TGCAGTGCTAGAGACCCGGCTGGACAGCCCCAGCATTTT.

The sample holds many counts of this clonotype. The chain has TRBV29-1 and TRBJ2-6; D remains unclear. The V end was cut by 8 bases, the J end by 0 bases, with 8 bases between. CDR3 size: 13 residues. Germline assignment: CDR1 SQVTM and CDR2 ANQGSEA. The CDR3 sequence: CSIWSSGANVLTF. CDR3 in DNA: TGCAGCATATGGAGCTCTGGGGCCAACGTCCTGACTTTC.

The chain links TRBV20-1 to TRBJ1-2; D is unclear. Trimming took 0 bases from V and 5 from J, leaving 16 bases between them. The germline CDR1 and CDR2 sequences are DFQATT and SNEGSKA (reference sequence). The CDR3 totals 15 residues. The CDR3 DNA is TGCAGTGCTAGAGAAAAGCGGGGTGCCTCATATGGCTACACCTTC. Translating gives CSAREKRGASYGYTF.

This clonotype has a count of ten or more. The chain has TRBV5-1 and TRBJ1-3; tentatively, D is TRBD1 (5 bases). This CDR3 is built from 16 residues. In germline, CDR1 is SGHRS, CDR2 YFSETQ. V lost 0 bases, J lost 1 base, and 11 bases lay in between. The CDR3 reads CASSLAEGSSGNTIYF. The CDR3 DNA follows: TGCGCCAGCAGCTTGGCCGAGGGGTCGTCTGGAAACACCATATATTTT.

V is TRBV7-2 and J is TRBJ1-5; TRBD1 might be the D (5 bases). V lost 3 bases to trimming and J lost 6 bases, with 15 bases between them. The CDR3 sequence is 15 residues long. The V gene's germline CDR1 is SGHTA and CDR2 FQGNSA. CDR3 nucleotide sequence: TGTGCCAGCAGCTTTCTTACAGGCGCAGGTCAGCCCCAGCATTTT. Its translation is CASSFLTGAGQPQHF. Variable domain in full (rest from reference TRBV7-2 and TRBJ1-5): GAGVSQSPSNKVTEKGKDVELRCDPISGHTALYWYRQSLGQGLEFLIYFQGNSAPDKSGLPSDRFSAERTGGSVSTLTIQRTQQEDSAVYLCASSFLTGAGQPQHFGDGTRLSIL.

This chain connects TRBV20-1 to TRBJ2-3, with 7 nucleotides matching TRBD2. CDR1 DFQATT and CDR2 SNEGSKA come from the germline V gene (reference sequence). V lost 1 base to trimming and J lost 1 base; unmatched junction nucleotides: 11. The CDR3 runs to 17 residues. The CDR3 nucleotides are TGCAGTGCTAGAGTGGGGGGGTCGGTGTACGGCACAGATACGCAGTATTTT. Protein product: CSARVGGSVYGTDTQYF.